Below, 3 T cell receptor beta chains from the same sample are listed, as sequenced in a study of technical replicates of blood from several donors. This table comes from immunoSEQ multiplex PCR, and its TCRdb copy is limited to in-frame clones, with some not included. The table has tens of thousands of clones, around 94% seen once. What was sequenced was T cells isolated from PBMCs. These receptors originate from a human donor in good health.

To note about this clone: The junction departs from germline at one end; a sequencing error may be responsible. The chain is built from TRBV7-7 and TRBJ1-3; D perhaps matches TRBD1 (5 bases). This CDR3 comprises 19 residues. Germline CDR1 and CDR2: SSHAT and FNYEAQ (reference sequence). CDR3 in amino acids: CASSLAGGKRGGSGNTIYF. CDR3 coding DNA: TGTGCTAGCAGCTTAGCGGGAGGTAAAAGGGGTGGCTCTGGAAACACCATATATTTT.

The V gene is TRBV6-1, the J gene TRBJ2-7, with D hard to call. Trimming shortened V by 4 bases and J by 0 bases, and 10 bases separated the two germline ends. This CDR3 region has 14 residues. Per the germline V gene, CDR1 is MNHNS and CDR2 is SASEGT. The CDR3 DNA sequence: TGTGCCAGCAGTGCATTGAGGAGCTCCTACGAGCAGTACTTC. Protein sequence: CASSALRSSYEQYF.

In this sample, this clone turned up a few times. The chain recombines TRBV13 with TRBJ1-6; D is possibly TRBD1 (6 bases). Trimming cost V 5 bases and J 5 bases, with 19 bases left between them. This CDR3 spans 17 amino acids. Germline lookup yields CDR1 PRHDT and CDR2 FYEKMQ (reference sequence). CDR3 nucleotide sequence: TGTGCCAGCAGCCCGCCTGGCTGGGGGCCAAATAATTCACCCCTCCACTTT. Its translation is CASSPPGWGPNNSPLHF.